This TCR beta chain came from a study of radiotherapy plus CTLA-4 blockade in lung cancer. For the study at large: Objective responses emerged in about 20% of patients, and 25% to 40% attained disease control.

Libraries were prepared by immunoSEQ multiplex PCR; TCRdb keeps only in-frame clonotypes and omits some of them. Altogether 84,000 or so clones are present, about 83% being singletons, with the ten largest covering roughly 14%. As concerns this clone: Its specificity is unknown.

Chemo-refractory metastatic non-small-cell lung cancer patients received focal radiation with ipilimumab CTLA-4 blockade. Points from the study as a whole: After treatment with radiotherapy plus ipilimumab, TCR clones that came from the tumor expanded in blood. The best prediction of response reportedly came from early blood T cell clone dynamics, with interferon-beta.

This CDR3 spans 15 amino acids. V gave up 0 bases and J gave up 4 bases; unmatched junction bases: 6. CDR1 is MNHNY, CDR2 SVGAGI, per germline (reference sequence). Sequenced material: peripheral blood, taken from a patient treated with radiotherapy plus ipilimumab. J is TRBJ2-7 and V is TRBV6-6, with 7 bases fitting TRBD1. This sequence was found in a human donor with non-small cell lung cancer that progressed on radiotherapy plus ipilimumab. CDR3 sequence reads: CASSYSPTGFYEQYF. CDR3 DNA sequence: TGTGCCAGCAGTTACTCTCCGACAGGGTTTTACGAGCAGTACTTC.